Shown below are 8 T cell receptor beta chains from a single sample sequenced in a study of blood T cell repertoires in COVID-19. Sequenced by immunoSEQ multiplex PCR; TCRdb stores in-frame clones only, minus some. The sample shows tens of thousands of clones, about 80% of them seen only once. Sequenced material: peripheral blood. Source of these receptors: a man in his 70s with acute or convalescent COVID-19.

The genes are TRBV27 and TRBJ2-7; 7 nucleotides line up with TRBD2. The CDR3 is 13 residues long. The germline V gene has CDR1 MNHEY and CDR2 SMNVEV (reference sequence). J lost 4 bases, V lost 6 bases, and 6 bases had no gene match. CDR3 DNA sequence: TGTGCCAGCAGCAGCGGGGACCAATACGAGCAGTACTTC. The encoded protein is CASSSGDQYEQYF.

The chain uses TRBV7-2 and TRBJ1-2; the D is unclear. This CDR3 is 14 amino acids long. CDR1 SGHTA and CDR2 FQGNSA come from the germline V gene. Trimming removed 1 base from V and 11 bases from J, with 17 bases in between. The CDR3 protein is CASSLEYGGWRYTF. DNA for the CDR3: TGTGCCAGCAGCTTAGAGTATGGAGGGTGGCGTTACACCTTC.

The chain combines TRBV5-1 with TRBJ2-1, with 7 bases lining up with TRBD2. This CDR3 has 16 amino acids. Germline V CDR1 and CDR2: SGHRS, YFSETQ. After removal of 0 bases from V and 0 bases from J, the junction contained 3 bases not matched to a gene. CDR3 amino acids: CASSLVAGDSYNEQFF. CDR3 DNA: TGCGCCAGCAGCTTGGTGGCGGGAGACTCCTACAATGAGCAGTTCTTC.

The chain joins TRBV18 to TRBJ1-1; D not certain. The ends were cut back, 1 base at V and 1 base at J, with 4 bases in the middle. Germline lookup yields CDR1 KGHSH and CDR2 LQKENI. The CDR3 covers 13 residues. The CDR3 DNA reads TGTGCCAGCTCACCACATAAGAACACTGAAGCTTTCTTT. Protein sequence: CASSPHKNTEAFF.

This rearrangement joins TRBV7-2 to TRBJ2-2; 12 bases fit TRBD2. Germline lookup yields CDR1 SGHTA and CDR2 FQGNSA. With V trimmed by 5 bases and J by 6 bases, 4 bases remained unmatched. CDR3 length: 15 amino acids. CDR3 coding DNA: TGTGCCAGCAGCCTGACTAGCGGGAGTTCCGGGGAGCTGTTTTTT. Encoded protein: CASSLTSGSSGELFF.

This chain connects TRBV3-1 (or the pseudogene TRBV3-2) to TRBJ1-5; 8 bases agree with TRBD1. The length of the CDR3 is 15 residues. Trimming removed 5 bases from V and 5 bases from J; junction bases left unmatched: 8. In germline, CDR1 is LGHDT, CDR2 YNNKEL (reference sequence). In nucleotides, the CDR3 is TGTGCCAGCAGCTGGGGGCAGGGGGCCCATCAGCCCCAGCATTTT. Its translation is CASSWGQGAHQPQHF.

This sequence joins TRBV27 and TRBJ1-4; D is ambiguous. Trimming pared 6 bases from V and 9 bases from J, leaving 17 bases between. The length of the CDR3 is 14 residues. CDR1 and CDR2 from the germline V gene are MNHEY and SMNVEV (reference sequence). CDR3 DNA sequence: TGTGCCAGCAGCCCCCCGGGGTCGCGGAAAAAACTGTTTTTT. Encoded protein: CASSPPGSRKKLFF.

This sequence joins TRBV19 and TRBJ2-1, with TRBD2 identical over 7 bases. The germline gives CDR1 LNHDA, CDR2 SQIVND (reference sequence). The CDR3 is made up of 16 amino acids. V lost 5 bases, J lost 2 bases, and 9 bases stayed unmatched. CDR3: CASSHRSGSTYNEQFF. The CDR3 DNA follows: TGTGCCAGTAGTCATCGTAGCGGGTCTACCTACAATGAGCAGTTCTTC. The full variable domain, completed using reference TRBV19 and TRBJ2-1, is DGGITQSPKYLFRKEGQNVTLSCEQNLNHDAMYWYRQDPGQGLRLIYYSQIVNDFQKGDIAEGYSVSREKKESFPLTVTSAQKNPTAFYLCASSHRSGSTYNEQFFGPGTRLTVL.